This T cell receptor (beta chain) was captured in a study of blood T cell repertoires in COVID-19. About the research overall: T cells, B-cell-depleted T cells, or PBMCs provided the cDNA or gDNA that served as material.

As originally analysed: Reference gene primer amplification yielded estimated nucleated cell counts. Some clones are missing from TCRdb's copy, which holds only in-frame ones; the method was immunoSEQ multiplex PCR. V and J calls and clone size follow that table, whereas D and trimming were derived from the DNA. This table has around 250,000 clones, approximately 84% appearing once. The V segment lost 3 bases and the J segment 0 bases; nucleotides outside the gene matches: 8. From germline, CDR1 is MNHEY and CDR2 SMNVEV (reference sequence). The CDR3 sequence is 16 residues long. The clonotype originates from a human donor in a cohort sampled during active COVID-19. The chain joins TRBV27 to TRBJ2-7, with 7 bases identical to TRBD1. The source material was peripheral blood. The CDR3 DNA reads TGTGCCAGCAGTTTCTTCGGACAGGCGTTCTCCTACGAGCAGTACTTC. The encoded protein is CASSFFGQAFSYEQYF.